These T cell receptor beta chains were read from a single sample in a study of CD8+ T cells in alopecia areata. Data came from immunoSEQ multiplex PCR; TCRdb stores just in-frame clones and leaves some out. The table records about 200,000 clones, roughly three fifths of them present only once. The specimen was CD4+ T cells sorted from blood, collected around week 50, from a patient treated with tofacitinib. The receptors were sampled from a human donor with alopecia areata. The CDR3 runs from the conserved cysteine through the conserved F or W. D genes are given only for firm matches. Some rows have no size entry. The others give once, few or many, or a class for an expanded clone.

CDR3 DNA: TGCGCCAGCAGCCAATCCCCTGGGGGAAGCAATGAGCAGTTCTTC; CDR3 protein: CASSQSPGGSNEQFF; clone size: .; D gene: .; V gene: TRBV4-3; J gene: TRBJ2-1
CDR3 DNA: TGTGCCAGCAGCCTCACACCTACTAGCACAGATACGCAGTATTTT; CDR3 protein: CASSLTPTSTDTQYF; clone size: .; D gene: .; V gene: TRBV4-2; J gene: TRBJ2-3
CDR3 DNA: TGTGCCAGCAGTCCCCGGACAGAGGGCACTGAAGCTTTCTTT; CDR3 protein: CASSPRTEGTEAFF; clone size: .; D gene: .; V gene: TRBV6-5; J gene: TRBJ1-1
CDR3 DNA: TGTGCCAGCAGCCGGGGAGGGGAGCAGTTCTTC; CDR3 protein: CASSRGGEQFF; clone size: .; D gene: TRBD2; V gene: TRBV5-4; J gene: TRBJ2-1
CDR3 DNA: TGTGCCAGCAGCTTAAGGGAGGGAGATACGCAGTATTTT; CDR3 protein: CASSLREGDTQYF; clone size: few; D gene: TRBD2; V gene: TRBV7-3; J gene: TRBJ2-3
CDR3 DNA: TGTGCCATACGACGGACGGAAGAGACCCAGTACTTC; CDR3 protein: CAIRRTEETQYF; clone size: few; D gene: .; V gene: TRBV6-1; J gene: TRBJ2-5
CDR3 DNA: TGTGCCAGCAGTGAAGGACTAGAGTCGCAGTATTTT; CDR3 protein: CASSEGLESQYF; clone size: .; D gene: TRBD2; V gene: TRBV25-1; J gene: TRBJ2-3
CDR3 DNA: TGCGCCAGCAGCCAAGATTCGTATGGCTACACCTTC; CDR3 protein: CASSQDSYGYTF; clone size: .; D gene: .; V gene: TRBV4-1; J gene: TRBJ1-2
CDR3 DNA: TGTGCCAGCAGCATTCCGGGACGCCCCAGCGGCTATGGCTACACCTTC; CDR3 protein: CASSIPGRPSGYGYTF; clone size: .; D gene: .; V gene: TRBV5-6; J gene: TRBJ1-2
CDR3 DNA: TGTGCCAGTAGTGAGGATGAAAAACTGTTTTTT; CDR3 protein: CASSEDEKLFF; clone size: few; D gene: .; V gene: TRBV19; J gene: TRBJ1-4
CDR3 DNA: TGCAGCTCCAAAACGGAGACCCAGTACTTC; CDR3 protein: CSSKTETQYF; clone size: .; D gene: .; V gene: TRBV29-1; J gene: TRBJ2-5
CDR3 DNA: TGTGCCAGCTCACCAATCGGGGGTGAAAAACTGTTTTTT; CDR3 protein: CASSPIGGEKLFF; clone size: many; D gene: .; V gene: TRBV18; J gene: TRBJ1-4
CDR3 DNA: TGTGCCAGTAACACAGGGGTGTGGGAAGAGACCCAGTACTTC; CDR3 protein: CASNTGVWEETQYF; clone size: .; D gene: TRBD1; V gene: TRBV19; J gene: TRBJ2-5
CDR3 DNA: TGTGCCAGCAGTGATTCGGGGGGCAACTACAATGAGCAGTTCTTC; CDR3 protein: CASSDSGGNYNEQFF; clone size: .; D gene: .; V gene: TRBV25-1; J gene: TRBJ2-1
CDR3 DNA: TGTGCCAGCAGTGACCCGGGATCCCCGAGGTCACCCCTCCACTTT; CDR3 protein: CASSDPGSPRSPLHF; clone size: few; D gene: .; V gene: TRBV2; J gene: TRBJ1-6
CDR3 DNA: TGCGCCAGCAGCTTGGAGGCTCGGGCGATAGATACGCAGTATTTT; CDR3 protein: CASSLEARAIDTQYF; clone size: .; D gene: .; V gene: TRBV5-1; J gene: TRBJ2-3
CDR3 DNA: TGTGCCACCAGACAGGATTTGTCTGGGGCCAACGTCCTGACTTTC; CDR3 protein: CATRQDLSGANVLTF; clone size: .; D gene: .; V gene: TRBV10-3; J gene: TRBJ2-6
CDR3 DNA: TGTGCCAGCAGCACCACCTCAAGTTCACCCCTCCACTTT; CDR3 protein: CASSTTSSSPLHF; clone size: .; D gene: .; V gene: TRBV7-3; J gene: TRBJ1-6
CDR3 DNA: TGCAGCGTTGCGGGCACTGAAGCTTTCTTT; CDR3 protein: CSVAGTEAFF; clone size: .; D gene: .; V gene: TRBV29-1; J gene: TRBJ1-1
CDR3 DNA: TGTGCCTGGAGTGTAATAGGAGCAGGGATCTATGGCTACACCTTC; CDR3 protein: CAWSVIGAGIYGYTF; clone size: .; D gene: .; V gene: TRBV30; J gene: TRBJ1-2
CDR3 DNA: TGCAGCGTTGTGCGGGGGGGCCAAGAGACCCAGTACTTC; CDR3 protein: CSVVRGGQETQYF; clone size: .; D gene: TRBD2; V gene: TRBV29-1; J gene: TRBJ2-5
CDR3 DNA: TGTGCCTGGAGTGTGGGGCAGTCAGTTTCACCCCTCCACTTT; CDR3 protein: CAWSVGQSVSPLHF; clone size: .; D gene: .; V gene: TRBV30; J gene: TRBJ1-6
CDR3 DNA: TGTGCCAGCAGTTTAGGGCAGTACGAGCAGTACTTC; CDR3 protein: CASSLGQYEQYF; clone size: .; D gene: .; V gene: TRBV25-1; J gene: TRBJ2-7
CDR3 DNA: TGTGCCAGCAGCGTAAATCCTGCAAGCTCCTACGAGCAGTACTTC; CDR3 protein: CASSVNPASSYEQYF; clone size: .; D gene: .; V gene: TRBV9; J gene: TRBJ2-7
CDR3 DNA: TGCAGCGTTGAAAGGGGCAGGGAACGGGGGACCCAGTACTTC; CDR3 protein: CSVERGRERGTQYF; clone size: .; D gene: .; V gene: TRBV29-1; J gene: TRBJ2-5
CDR3 DNA: TGTGCCAGCAGTGAGCGGGAGACAGGGTATAGCAATCAGCCCCAGCATTTT; CDR3 protein: CASSERETGYSNQPQHF; clone size: .; D gene: TRBD1; V gene: TRBV6-1; J gene: TRBJ1-5
CDR3 DNA: TGTGCCAGCAGTTTAGACAGGGGGCATACTAACTATGGCTACACCTTC; CDR3 protein: CASSLDRGHTNYGYTF; clone size: .; D gene: TRBD1; V gene: TRBV27; J gene: TRBJ1-2
CDR3 DNA: TGTGCCAGCAGTTCAACTTACACCGCCTACGAGCAGTACTTC; CDR3 protein: CASSSTYTAYEQYF; clone size: .; D gene: .; V gene: TRBV6-5; J gene: TRBJ2-7
CDR3 DNA: TGTGCCAGCAGGACGGGACGGTCTAGCACAGATACGCAGTATTTT; CDR3 protein: CASRTGRSSTDTQYF; clone size: .; D gene: .; V gene: TRBV6-5; J gene: TRBJ2-3
CDR3 DNA: TGTGCCACCGACGCCGGGACTAGTTACGAGCAGTACTTC; CDR3 protein: CATDAGTSYEQYF; clone size: .; D gene: TRBD2; V gene: TRBV6-6; J gene: TRBJ2-7
CDR3 DNA: TGTGCCAGCAGCTTGGCGGGTCAGAGTTTAGGAGATACGCAGTATTTT; CDR3 protein: CASSLAGQSLGDTQYF; clone size: .; D gene: .; V gene: TRBV5-4; J gene: TRBJ2-3
CDR3 DNA: TGTGCCAGCAGCTTGACAACTCTGGGACCTCGTTCACCCCTCCACTTT; CDR3 protein: CASSLTTLGPRSPLHF; clone size: once; D gene: .; V gene: TRBV5-6; J gene: TRBJ1-6
CDR3 DNA: TGTGCCAGCAGTTCCCCCCACTACGAGCAGTACTTC; CDR3 protein: CASSSPHYEQYF; clone size: .; D gene: .; V gene: TRBV27; J gene: TRBJ2-7
CDR3 DNA: TGCAGCGTTGAAGGTCATCCCGGAACCTATTTT; CDR3 protein: CSVEGHPGTYF; clone size: .; D gene: .; V gene: TRBV29-1; J gene: TRBJ2-3
CDR3 DNA: TGTGCCACTGACAACTACGAGCAGTACTTC; CDR3 protein: CATDNYEQYF; clone size: .; D gene: .; V gene: TRBV6-1; J gene: TRBJ2-7
CDR3 DNA: TGTGCCAGCAGCATCCTAGGGACAGGGAACTCCGGAAACACCATATATTTT; CDR3 protein: CASSILGTGNSGNTIYF; clone size: .; D gene: .; V gene: TRBV21-1; J gene: TRBJ1-3
CDR3 DNA: TGCGCCAGCAGCCCCGAGCCTTCCGACGACTTCTATGGCTACACCTTC; CDR3 protein: CASSPEPSDDFYGYTF; clone size: few; D gene: .; V gene: TRBV4-3; J gene: TRBJ1-2
CDR3 DNA: TGTGCCAGCAGTGGGGACTACACCTTC; CDR3 protein: CASSGDYTF; clone size: .; D gene: .; V gene: TRBV6-5; J gene: TRBJ1-2
CDR3 DNA: TGTGCCAGCAGCCCGATCCAGGGGCTCGGAGAGACCCAGTACTTC; CDR3 protein: CASSPIQGLGETQYF; clone size: few; D gene: .; V gene: TRBV7-6; J gene: TRBJ2-5
CDR3 DNA: TGTGCCAGCAGTGGGTCTGGGGCCAACGTCCTGACTTTC; CDR3 protein: CASSGSGANVLTF; clone size: .; D gene: .; V gene: TRBV6-6; J gene: TRBJ2-6
CDR3 DNA: TGTGCCAGCAGCTTCGGCAGCCTGAACTATGGCTACACCTTC; CDR3 protein: CASSFGSLNYGYTF; clone size: .; D gene: .; V gene: TRBV7-9; J gene: TRBJ1-2
CDR3 DNA: TGTGCCAGCAGGGCGGGGCCCACTGAAGCTTTCTTT; CDR3 protein: CASRAGPTEAFF; clone size: .; D gene: .; V gene: TRBV6-1; J gene: TRBJ1-1
CDR3 DNA: TGCAGCGTTGAGGTGGTAGTCCAAGAGACCCAGTACTTC; CDR3 protein: CSVEVVVQETQYF; clone size: .; D gene: .; V gene: TRBV29-1; J gene: TRBJ2-5
CDR3 DNA: TGCAGCGTTGAATTCGGCGGGAATCAGCCCCAGCATTTT; CDR3 protein: CSVEFGGNQPQHF; clone size: .; D gene: .; V gene: TRBV29-1; J gene: TRBJ1-5
CDR3 DNA: TGCAGTGCTAGGACAGCCTACGAGCAGTACTTC; CDR3 protein: CSARTAYEQYF; clone size: .; D gene: .; V gene: TRBV20-1; J gene: TRBJ2-7
CDR3 DNA: TGTGCCAGTTCACTGGGACAGGGTCGTGAAAAACTGTTTTTT; CDR3 protein: CASSLGQGREKLFF; clone size: .; D gene: TRBD1; V gene: TRBV2; J gene: TRBJ1-4
CDR3 DNA: TGCAGCGTTGTCCCCTCCCCTGAAGCTTTCTTT; CDR3 protein: CSVVPSPEAFF; clone size: .; D gene: .; V gene: TRBV29-1; J gene: TRBJ1-1
CDR3 DNA: TGCAGCGTCCAGCCGGGACTCCACTCCTACGAGCAGTACTTC; CDR3 protein: CSVQPGLHSYEQYF; clone size: .; D gene: .; V gene: TRBV29-1; J gene: TRBJ2-7
CDR3 DNA: TGTGCCAGCACCGATAGGGACAAGGGCTATGGCTACACCTTC; CDR3 protein: CASTDRDKGYGYTF; clone size: .; D gene: .; V gene: TRBV25-1; J gene: TRBJ1-2
CDR3 DNA: TGCAGCGTAAAGGGGAGGGCCCTGAACACTGAAGCTTTCTTT; CDR3 protein: CSVKGRALNTEAFF; clone size: .; D gene: .; V gene: TRBV29-1; J gene: TRBJ1-1
CDR3 DNA: TGTGCCTGGAGTGACCCGGGACGGAGGAACACTGAAGCTTTCTTT; CDR3 protein: CAWSDPGRRNTEAFF; clone size: .; D gene: .; V gene: TRBV30; J gene: TRBJ1-1